The 25 T cell receptor beta chains in this list originate from one sample, sequenced in a study of OX40 agonist ivuxolimab in advanced cancers. Clones were sequenced by immunoSEQ multiplex PCR, and TCRdb holds only the in-frame ones, with some missing. This sample has about 61,000 clones, with roughly 86% found just once. The sequencing used CD4+ or CD8+ T cells sorted from blood, collected in a trial of the OX40 agonist ivuxolimab. The source is an adult with an advanced solid tumor such as melanoma, head and neck, liver or kidney cancer.

The chain has TRBV6-5 and TRBJ1-5, with D perhaps matching TRBD1 (5 bases). V gave up 6 bases and J gave up 6 bases, with 12 bases separating them. CDR1 MNHEY and CDR2 SVGAGI come from the germline V gene. The CDR3 length is 13 residues. For the CDR3, the DNA is TGTGCCAGCAGGCGGGACGTGTCTCAGCCCCAGCATTTT. Its translation: CASRRDVSQPQHF.

The CDR3 here is CASSKFGTGYEQYF. The CDR3 DNA follows: TGTGCCAGCAGTAAATTCGGGACAGGCTACGAGCAGTACTTC. The V gene is TRBV6-6, the J gene TRBJ2-7, with 8 bases aligning to TRBD1. CDR3 length: 14 amino acids. The V segment lost 5 bases and the J segment 3 bases; nucleotides outside the gene matches: 6. CDR1 and CDR2 (germline): MNHNY, SVGAGI (reference sequence).

The CDR3 loop reads CASSLGGGPSSGNTIYF. The CDR3 DNA reads TGCGCCAGCAGCTTGGGGGGAGGCCCGAGCTCTGGAAACACCATATATTTT. The chain uses TRBV5-1 and TRBJ1-3, with D uncertain. Looked up from germline, CDR1 is SGHRS and CDR2 is YFSETQ. The CDR3 is made up of 17 amino acids. Trimming took 0 bases from V and 0 from J, leaving 13 bases between them.

J is TRBJ2-5 and V is TRBV7-6; no firm D call. Germline V lookup: CDR1 SGHVS, CDR2 FNYEAQ. V was clipped by 1 base and J by 1 base, with 13 bases between them. The CDR3 runs 16 residues. CDR3 sequence: CASSLEGGGTQETQYF. In DNA form, the CDR3 reads TGTGCCAGCAGCTTAGAGGGTGGCGGCACCCAAGAGACCCAGTACTTC. The complete variable domain, with remaining parts taken from reference TRBV7-6 and TRBJ2-5, reads GAGVSQSPRYKVTKRGQDVALRCDPISGHVSLYWYRQALGQGPEFLTYFNYEAQQDKSGLPNDRFSAERPEGSISTLTIQRTEQRDSAMYRCASSLEGGGTQETQYFGPGTRLLVL.

The CDR3 DNA follows: TGTGCCAGCTCACCACCGGGAGCGGGGGCGAACACCGGGGAGCTGTTTTTT. Amino acids: CASSPPGAGANTGELFF. The gene calls are TRBV18 and TRBJ2-2, with 8 nucleotides matching TRBD2. Germline V gene data show CDR1 as KGHSH and CDR2 as LQKENI. The CDR3 sequence is 17 residues long. With 0 bases clipped from V and 0 bases from J, the junction kept 3 bases outside the gene matches. Full variable domain (outside the CDR3, taken from reference TRBV18 and TRBJ2-2): NAGVMQNPRHLVRRRGQEARLRCSPMKGHSHVYWYRQLPEEGLKFMVYLQKENIIDESGMPKERFSAEFPKEGPSILRIQQVVRGDSAAYFCASSPPGAGANTGELFFGEGSRLTVL.

The chain has TRBV5-5 and TRBJ1-4, with D possibly being TRBD1 (5 bases). Trimming left V 0 bases short and J 1 base short, with 7 bases between. Germline V gives CDR1 SGHKS, CDR2 YYEKEE (reference sequence). The CDR3 covers 15 residues. The CDR3 DNA reads TGTGCCAGCAGCTTGGTGAGGGGAACTAATGAAAAACTGTTTTTT. It yields the protein CASSLVRGTNEKLFF.

This chain uses TRBV5-1 with TRBJ1-3, with 7 bases lining up with TRBD1. V dropped 4 bases and J dropped 3; count of bases not matched to a gene: 4. The CDR3 is made up of 14 amino acids. Germline V CDR1 and CDR2: SGHRS, YFSETQ. The CDR3, as DNA: TGCGCCAGCAGCGACAGGGCCCTTGGAAACACCATATATTTT. Protein: CASSDRALGNTIYF.

The rearrangement joins TRBV6-1 to TRBJ1-5; D gene ambiguous. The CDR3 runs 12 residues. The germline V and J ends were trimmed by 4 bases and 8 bases, with 9 bases remaining between them. Germline loops: CDR1 MNHNS, CDR2 SASEGT. The DNA for the CDR3 is TGTGCCAGCAGTGTCAGTGGTAAGCCCCAGCATTTT. It encodes CASSVSGKPQHF.

The rearrangement joins TRBV5-6 to TRBJ2-3; possibly TRBD2 for D (6 bases). Between the trimmed V and J ends, which lost 4 bases and 5 bases, there was a span of 23 bases. The germline CDR1 and CDR2 sequences are SGHDT and YYEEEE. This CDR3 region has 17 residues. CDR3 nucleotide sequence: TGTGCCAGCAGCCCCAACAGTGGAGGGAGGAGGCAAGATACGCAGTATTTT. Translating it yields CASSPNSGGRRQDTQYF.

V and J are TRBV5-1 and TRBJ2-5; 9 bases match TRBD1. In germline, CDR1 is SGHRS, CDR2 YFSETQ. Trimming cost V 2 bases and J 5 bases; bases outside gene matches: 13. The CDR3 has 17 residues. CDR3 in DNA: TGCGCCAGCAGCTTACCCCGAGGGACAGGGTTCGGGGAGACCCAGTACTTC. It encodes CASSLPRGTGFGETQYF.

CDR3 amino acids: CASSEEGTVGTDTQYF. CDR3 in DNA: TGTGCCAGCAGTGAAGAGGGTACAGTGGGCACAGATACGCAGTATTTT. This chain joins TRBV6-1 and TRBJ2-3; D is undetermined. The germline gives CDR1 MNHNS, CDR2 SASEGT. This CDR3 spans 16 amino acids. Trimming removed 1 base at V and 1 base at J, with 12 bases between.

This clone has just one count. V and J are TRBV25-1 and TRBJ2-7; perhaps TRBD1 as D (6 bases). CDR3 size: 14 residues. CDR1 is MGHDK, CDR2 SYGVNS, per germline. V gave up 4 bases and J gave up 0 bases, with 10 bases separating them. CDR3 sequence (DNA): TGTGCCAGCAGTGCCAAGGACAGCTCCTACGAGCAGTACTTC. Translation gives CASSAKDSSYEQYF.

The chain carries TRBV7-2 and TRBJ1-3; maybe TRBD1 (5 bases). The CDR3 extends over 14 amino acids. Deletions cut 4 bases from V and 4 bases from J, with 11 bases between. Germline-derived CDR1 and CDR2 are SGHTA and FQGNSA. The CDR3 nucleotides read TGTGCCAGCAGCTCCTCGTGGGGGGGAAACACCATATATTTT. Protein product: CASSSSWGGNTIYF.

This chain uses TRBV5-1 with TRBJ1-5; no firm D call. The germline CDR1 and CDR2 sequences are SGHRS and YFSETQ. The ends were cut back, 5 bases at V and 3 bases at J, with 12 bases in the middle. This CDR3 has 14 amino acids. Here the CDR3 DNA reads TGCGCCAGCAGTTACGCAGGAGACAATCAGCCCCAGCATTTT. It encodes CASSYAGDNQPQHF. Combining the CDR3 with reference TRBV5-1 and TRBJ1-5 gives the whole variable domain KAGVTQTPRYLIKTRGQQVTLSCSPISGHRSVSWYQQTPGQGLQFLFEYFSETQRNKGNFPGRFSGRQFSNSRSEMNVSTLELGDSALYLCASSYAGDNQPQHFGDGTRLSIL.

The CDR3 here is CAISELAGPWETQYF. CDR3 nucleotides: TGTGCCATCAGTGAGCTTGCGGGGCCCTGGGAGACCCAGTACTTC. The chain links TRBV10-3 to TRBJ2-5; D possibly corresponds to TRBD2 (6 bases). The V end was cut by 2 bases, the J end by 5 bases, with 15 bases between. The CDR3 has 15 amino acids. The germline gives CDR1 ENHRY, CDR2 SYGVKD.

The gene calls are TRBV2 and TRBJ1-6; unclear D gene. This CDR3 has 14 residues. Trimming took off 1 base at V and 2 bases at J, with 3 bases between the two ends. The germline CDR1 and CDR2 sequences are SNHLY and FYNNEI. The CDR3 here is CASSEGTYNSPLHF. CDR3 DNA: TGTGCCAGCAGTGAAGGTACCTATAATTCACCCCTCCACTTT.

A single count supports this clone. This chain connects TRBV5-5 to TRBJ1-3, with 8 bases identical to TRBD1. V shed 0 bases and J 4 bases; nucleotides not matched to a gene: 12. The CDR3 covers 18 residues. Germline loops: CDR1 SGHKS, CDR2 YYEKEE (reference sequence). The CDR3: CASSLGDRGRLRGNTIYF. Written as DNA, the CDR3 is TGTGCCAGCAGCTTGGGCGACAGGGGCCGCCTCAGGGGAAACACCATATATTTT.

The chain recombines TRBV5-5 with TRBJ2-5; D call uncertain. CDR3 length: 16 amino acids. Germline V gene sequence: CDR1 SGHKS, CDR2 YYEKEE (reference sequence). V was shortened by 5 bases and J by 5 bases, with 22 bases between the two germline ends. The chain's CDR3 is CASRRLGSGLGETQYF. As DNA, the CDR3 is TGTGCCAGCAGACGCTTGGGTAGTGGGCTTGGGGAGACCCAGTACTTC.

This chain links TRBV2 with TRBJ2-1, with 8 positions matching TRBD1. The CDR3 spans 15 residues. CDR1 is SNHLY and CDR2 is FYNNEI in the germline V gene. Unmatched junction bases numbered 8, after V lost 6 bases and J lost 4 bases. DNA of the CDR3: TGTGCCAGCAGGTCCGACAGGGGACAATACAATGAGCAGTTCTTC. This translates into CASRSDRGQYNEQFF. Full variable domain (missing parts from reference TRBV2 and TRBJ2-1): EPEVTQTPSHQVTQMGQEVILRCVPISNHLYFYWYRQILGQKVEFLVSFYNNEISEKSEIFDDQFSVERPDGSNFTLKIRSTKLEDSAMYFCASRSDRGQYNEQFFGPGTRLTVL.

The chain has TRBV7-9 and TRBJ2-1, with 11 bases lining up with TRBD2. CDR3 length: 16 amino acids. Germline V gene lookup returns CDR1 SEHNR and CDR2 FQNEAQ (reference sequence). Losses at the gene ends were 6 bases for V and 7 bases for J; bases not matched to a gene: 11. The CDR3 sequence: CASSLTISGGANEQFF. The CDR3 coding sequence is TGTGCCAGCAGTTTGACTATTAGCGGGGGGGCAAATGAGCAGTTCTTC.

CDR3 nucleotide sequence: TGTGCCAGCTCACCCCCGGGACGGGGAAATGAAAAACTGTTTTTT. Its protein is CASSPPGRGNEKLFF. The chain joins TRBV18 to TRBJ1-4; weak D call: TRBD1 (5 bases). CDR1 is KGHSH, CDR2 LQKENI, per germline. The ends were cut back, 3 bases at V and 5 bases at J, with 13 bases in the middle. CDR3 size: 15 residues.

V gene TRBV7-2 combines with J gene TRBJ1-1; the D gene is possibly TRBD1 (5 bases). The germline CDR1 and CDR2 sequences are SGHTA and FQGNSA. V lost 1 base to trimming and J lost 7 bases, with 13 bases between them. This CDR3 is 14 amino acids long. CDR3 nucleotide sequence: TGTGCCAGCAGCTTAGGAAGAGGGACCCTTGAAGCTTTCTTT. The encoded protein is CASSLGRGTLEAFF.

V and J are TRBV30 and TRBJ1-4; no reliable D call. The germline CDR1 and CDR2 sequences are GTSNPN and SVGIG (reference sequence). The CDR3 length is 15 residues. V gave up 4 bases and J gave up 3 bases, with 15 bases separating them. The CDR3 protein is CAWTKSSEPNEKLFF. The CDR3 nucleotides are TGTGCCTGGACCAAAAGTTCAGAGCCTAATGAAAAACTGTTTTTT.

The chain has TRBV29-1 and TRBJ1-4; no reliable D call. The CDR3 totals 13 residues. Germline CDR1 is SQVTM and CDR2 is ANQGSEA. Deletions cut 4 bases from V and 8 bases from J, with 14 bases between. The CDR3 loop is CSVGIGPKEKLFF. CDR3 in DNA: TGCAGCGTTGGAATAGGGCCCAAGGAAAAACTGTTTTTT.

The chain has TRBV4-1 and TRBJ2-5, with 14 bases fitting TRBD2. J gave up 4 bases and V 1 base, and 2 bases lay outside the gene matches. The CDR3 loop spans 16 amino acids. The V gene's germline CDR1 is MGHRA and CDR2 YSYEKL. The CDR3 DNA is TGCGCCAGCAGCCAAGTGGGACTAGCGGGGGCAGAGACCCAGTACTTC. This gives the protein CASSQVGLAGAETQYF.